Below are 26 T cell receptor beta chains sequenced from a single sample in a study of T cells in localized non-small cell lung cancer. Clones were sequenced by immunoSEQ multiplex PCR, and TCRdb holds only the in-frame ones, with some missing. The sample consists of roughly 50,000 clones, approximately 90% of them appearing once. The starting material was peripheral blood, obtained before any cancer treatment. These TCRs come from a man between 40 and 70 years old with stage I lung adenocarcinoma.

The rearrangement uses TRBV7-3 and TRBJ2-1; TRBD1 might be the D (6 bases). This CDR3 comprises 13 residues. Germline CDR1 is SGHTA and CDR2 is FQGTGA. V was clipped by 5 bases and J by 7 bases, with 12 bases between them. CDR3 coding DNA: TGTGCCAGCAGCACTATAGGGGGAAATGAGCAGTTCTTC. Its translation: CASSTIGGNEQFF.

This clone was seen only once. V and J are TRBV5-6 and TRBJ2-3; 9 bases are shared with TRBD2. This CDR3 has 15 residues. Trimming took 0 bases from V and 5 from J; bases not matched to a gene: 4. The germline V gene encodes CDR1 SGHDT and CDR2 YYEEEE. The CDR3 region has the DNA TGTGCCAGCAGCTTGGCTGGCGGGAGGGGAGATACGCAGTATTTT. It is translated as CASSLAGGRGDTQYF.

The gene calls are TRBV19 and TRBJ1-4; D unclear. V was cut by 6 bases and J by 0 bases, with 14 bases left in between. Looked up from germline, CDR1 is LNHDA and CDR2 is SQIVND (reference sequence). This CDR3 comprises 16 residues. CDR3 in amino acids: CASRPGRLATNEKLFF. Here the CDR3 DNA reads TGTGCCAGTAGGCCCGGACGCCTTGCAACTAATGAAAAACTGTTTTTT.

The chain recombines TRBV27 with TRBJ2-7; the match to TRBD2 covers 8 bases. Germline lookup yields CDR1 MNHEY and CDR2 SMNVEV (reference sequence). The V segment lost 10 bases and the J segment 2 bases; nucleotides outside the gene matches: 13. The CDR3 is 15 residues long. The CDR3 region is CATRSSAGEAYEQYF. Written as DNA, the CDR3 is TGTGCCACCCGGTCGTCAGCGGGGGAAGCCTACGAGCAGTACTTC.

The genes are TRBV6-5 and TRBJ2-2; perhaps TRBD1 as D (6 bases). CDR1 is MNHEY, CDR2 SVGAGI, per germline. CDR3 length equals 14 residues. The germline V and J ends were trimmed by 6 bases and 3 bases, with 11 bases remaining between them. Written as DNA, the CDR3 is TGTGCCAGCAGAGGCAGGGGAGACACCGGGGAGCTGTTTTTT. Translating gives CASRGRGDTGELFF.

The rearrangement uses TRBV30 and TRBJ2-7, with 10 positions matching TRBD2. The CDR3 loop spans 14 amino acids. Trimming at V came to 1 base and at J to 5 bases, leaving 5 bases not matched to a gene. Germline lookup yields CDR1 GTSNPN and CDR2 SVGIG (reference sequence). The CDR3 is CAWSGAGGPHEQYF. In DNA, the CDR3 is TGTGCCTGGAGTGGAGCGGGAGGGCCCCACGAGCAGTACTTC. The complete variable domain, with remaining parts taken from reference TRBV30 and TRBJ2-7, reads SQTIHQWPATLVQPVGSPLSLECTVEGTSNPNLYWYRQAAGRGLQLLFYSVGIGQISSEVPQNLSASRPQDRQFILSSKKLLLSDSGFYLCAWSGAGGPHEQYFGPGTRLTVT.

The chain is built from TRBV6-6 and TRBJ2-7, with a weak D call TRBD1 (6 bases). The germline V gene has CDR1 MNHNY and CDR2 SVGAGI (reference sequence). Trimming pared 6 bases from V and 3 bases from J, leaving 12 bases between. This CDR3 comprises 13 residues. Here the CDR3 reads CASRITGIYEQYF. CDR3 DNA: TGTGCCAGCAGGATAACAGGGATCTACGAGCAGTACTTC.

The gene calls are TRBV25-1 and TRBJ2-3; D could derive from TRBD1 or TRBD2 (6 bases each). V was trimmed by 6 bases and J by 2 bases, leaving 15 bases between them. Germline V gene lookup returns CDR1 MGHDK and CDR2 SYGVNS. CDR3 length: 15 residues. CDR3: CASSRDGGFTDTQYF. The CDR3 DNA reads as TGTGCCAGCAGCCGGGACGGGGGCTTCACAGATACGCAGTATTTT. The full variable domain, rest sourced from reference TRBV25-1 and TRBJ2-3, is EADIYQTPRYLVIGTGKKITLECSQTMGHDKMYWYQQDPGMELHLIHYSYGVNSTEKGDLSSESTVSRIRTEHFPLTLESARPSHTSQYLCASSRDGGFTDTQYFGPGTRLTVL.

This chain connects TRBV7-9 to TRBJ2-1, with no clear D. Trimming shortened V by 6 bases and J by 8 bases, and 8 bases separated the two germline ends. Germline loops: CDR1 SEHNR, CDR2 FQNEAQ (reference sequence). The CDR3 loop spans 11 amino acids. The CDR3 loop is CASSFGDEQFF. The CDR3 bases are TGTGCCAGCAGTTTCGGCGATGAGCAGTTCTTC.

This clone was counted once. The V gene is TRBV2, the J gene TRBJ2-5; D remains ambiguous. Germline V lookup: CDR1 SNHLY, CDR2 FYNNEI. Trimming shortened V by 8 bases and J by 5 bases, and 9 bases separated the two germline ends. CDR3 length equals 11 residues. CDR3 bases: TGTGCCAGCTCTCGTTGGGAGACCCAGTACTTC. It encodes CASSRWETQYF.

The chain combines TRBV7-2 with TRBJ2-3; D is uncertain. The CDR3 contains 15 residues. Germline loops: CDR1 SGHTA, CDR2 FQGNSA. V was cut by 7 bases and J by 2 bases, with 16 bases left in between. In DNA, the CDR3 is TGTGCCAGCATCGACGGTGGGCAGAACACAGATACGCAGTATTTT. Translation gives CASIDGGQNTDTQYF.

CDR3 in DNA: TGTGCCAGCAGCTCGACTAGCGGGAGCTTAAATACGCAGTATTTT. Translation: CASSSTSGSLNTQYF. The V gene is TRBV5-4, the J gene TRBJ2-3, with 12 positions matching TRBD2. The ends lost 3 bases at V and 7 bases at J; junction bases unmatched: 6. Per the germline V gene, CDR1 is SGHNT and CDR2 is YYREEE (reference sequence). This CDR3 is built from 15 residues.

The rearrangement links TRBV7-2 to TRBJ1-5; D is perhaps TRBD1 (6 bases). From germline, CDR1 is SGHTA and CDR2 FQGNSA. The CDR3 has 15 residues. The V end lost 7 bases, the J end lost 2 bases, and 15 bases lay between the germline ends. The chain's CDR3 is CASNPQQGRNQPQHF. The CDR3 DNA reads TGTGCCAGCAATCCGCAACAGGGTCGCAATCAGCCCCAGCATTTT.

The chain employs TRBV30 and TRBJ1-2; D unresolved. The CDR3 spans 14 residues. Germline V lookup: CDR1 GTSNPN, CDR2 SVGIG (reference sequence). V was cut by 0 bases and J by 4 bases, with 12 bases left in between. The CDR3: CAWSVPGGIYGYTF. CDR3 DNA sequence: TGTGCCTGGAGTGTACCTGGCGGGATCTATGGCTACACCTTC.

Remarks on this clone: One end of the junction does not line up with germline, which may come from a read error. V gene TRBV18 combines with J gene TRBJ2-1; D might be TRBD2 (6 bases). The CDR3 is 13 amino acids. Germline values: CDR1 KGHSH, CDR2 LQKENI. Here the CDR3 reads CVSSPGSLDEQFF. Here the CDR3 DNA reads TGTGTCAGCTCACCCGGGAGCCTGGATGAGCAGTTCTTC.

The rearrangement joins TRBV2 to TRBJ2-7; 8 nucleotides align to TRBD2. The CDR3 covers 14 residues. After removal of 5 bases from V and 3 bases from J, the junction contained 6 bases not matched to a gene. Germline lookup yields CDR1 SNHLY and CDR2 FYNNEI. CDR3 DNA: TGTGCCAGCAGTTCCGGGACTAGTTTCTACGAGCAGTACTTC. This sequence encodes CASSSGTSFYEQYF.

This chain connects TRBV4-1 to TRBJ2-3; D uncertain. The CDR3 contains 14 residues. Trimming removed 1 base at V and 3 bases at J, with 8 bases between. CDR1 is MGHRA, CDR2 YSYEKL, per germline. CDR3: CASSQAYFTDTQYF. The CDR3 DNA sequence: TGCGCCAGCAGCCAAGCTTATTTTACAGATACGCAGTATTTT.

This chain connects TRBV4-1 to TRBJ1-2; D gene unclear. V lost 1 base and J lost 5, with 14 bases in between. Germline CDR1 and CDR2: MGHRA and YSYEKL. This CDR3 has 15 amino acids. CDR3 amino acids: CASSQVKGAGYGYTF. CDR3 DNA sequence: TGCGCCAGCAGCCAAGTGAAGGGCGCGGGGTATGGCTACACCTTC.

The chain recombines TRBV2 with TRBJ2-1; D remains unclear. This CDR3 has 13 residues. Germline CDR1 reads SNHLY; CDR2 reads FYNNEI. V dropped 7 bases and J dropped 8 bases, with 15 bases sitting between them. CDR3 residues: CASTLMSRDEQFF. The CDR3 coding sequence is TGTGCCAGCACCCTGATGAGTCGGGATGAGCAGTTCTTC.

The chain combines TRBV7-9 with TRBJ1-1; D gene ambiguous. Trimming removed 4 bases from V and 7 bases from J, with 7 bases in between. CDR3 size: 11 residues. Germline CDR1 SEHNR, CDR2 FQNEAQ (reference sequence). DNA for the CDR3: TGTGCCAGCAGCTCCCGGGGTGAAGCTTTCTTT. It specifies CASSSRGEAFF. The variable domain in full, with the rest retrieved from reference TRBV7-9 and TRBJ1-1, is DTGVSQNPRHKITKRGQNVTFRCDPISEHNRLYWYRQTLGQGPEFLTYFQNEAQLEKSRLLSDRFSAERPKGSFSTLEIQRTEQGDSAMYLCASSSRGEAFFGQGTRLTVV.

The chain carries TRBV7-9 and TRBJ2-7; D may be TRBD2 (5 bases). Germline CDR1 reads SEHNR; CDR2 reads FQNEAQ (reference sequence). The CDR3 loop spans 16 amino acids. Trimming removed 0 bases from V and 4 bases from J, with 16 bases in between. The CDR3 nucleotides read TGTGCCAGCAGCTTAGCGGGGTCGGGCCGAGGGTACGAGCAGTACTTC. The encoded protein is CASSLAGSGRGYEQYF.

The chain links TRBV19 to TRBJ1-5; tentatively, D is TRBD1 (6 bases). This CDR3 is built from 14 residues. Between the trimmed V and J ends, which lost 2 bases and 7 bases, there was a span of 12 bases. CDR1 is LNHDA, CDR2 SQIVND, per germline (reference sequence). CDR3 DNA: TGTGCCAGTAGTATAAGGGACACAAACCAGCCCCAGCATTTT. Encoded protein: CASSIRDTNQPQHF.

The chain combines TRBV19 with TRBJ1-4, with 7 positions matching TRBD1. V trimming: 9 bases; J trimming: 7 bases; junction bases outside the gene matches: 8. CDR1 is LNHDA and CDR2 is SQIVND in the germline V gene (reference sequence). This CDR3 comprises 13 residues. CDR3 in amino acids: CASRGGGSEKLFF. The CDR3 DNA follows: TGTGCCAGCCGTGGAGGGGGCTCTGAAAAACTGTTTTTT.

The rearrangement joins TRBV21-1 to TRBJ1-4. TRBV21-1 is listed as a pseudogene. CDR3 length equals 14 residues. The CDR3 loop is CASIWPLLREKLFF. Here the CDR3 DNA reads TGTGCCAGCATTTGGCCCCTCCTTCGGGAAAAACTGTTTTTT.

The gene calls are TRBV4-1 and TRBJ2-7; 11 positions match TRBD2. Germline V gene data show CDR1 as MGHRA and CDR2 as YSYEKL. The CDR3 consists of 14 residues. The V gene end was trimmed by 5 bases and the J gene end by 3 bases; junction bases not matched to a gene: 3. The CDR3 sequence: CASSLTSGSYEQYF. The CDR3 nucleotides read TGCGCCAGCAGCTTAACTAGCGGGAGCTACGAGCAGTACTTC.

J is TRBJ1-5 and V is TRBV7-8; no clear D gene. With 1 base removed from V and 9 bases from J, the gap between germline ends came to 10 bases. CDR1 is SGHVS and CDR2 is FQNEAQ in the germline V gene. CDR3 size: 13 residues. Written as DNA, the CDR3 is TGTGCCAGCAGCTTAGAACCGTGGTGGCCCCAGCATTTT. Residues: CASSLEPWWPQHF.